Below are 22 T cell receptor beta chains sequenced from a single sample in a study of human CD4 T cells and Enterobacteriaceae. All CD4+ cells other than CD45RA+CCR7+CD95- naive cells were sorted as memory, over 95% pure. TCRdb's copy holds only in-frame clones and misses some; the assay was immunoSEQ multiplex PCR. The sample holds some 30,000 clones, 70% to 85% seen once. Sequences were obtained from memory CD4+ T cells from blood. The receptors come from a human donor in good health.

In this sample, this clone turned up a few times. The chain carries TRBV9 and TRBJ1-4; possibly TRBD1 for D (6 bases). The CDR3 extends over 15 amino acids. V lost 4 bases, J lost 0 bases, and 10 bases lay in between. Germline values: CDR1 SGDLS, CDR2 YYNGEE. CDR3 in DNA: TGTGCCAGCAGCCCAGGACAGACAACTAATGAAAAACTGTTTTTT. Translating gives CASSPGQTTNEKLFF.

In DNA form, the CDR3 reads TGTGCCAGCAGACCAGGACACTCTGGGGCCAACGTCCTGACTTTC. It yields the protein CASRPGHSGANVLTF. J is TRBJ2-6 and V is TRBV6-5, with D perhaps matching TRBD1 (5 bases). The length of the CDR3 is 15 residues. CDR1 MNHEY and CDR2 SVGAGI come from the germline V gene. The V gene lost 6 bases and the J gene lost 0 bases, with 9 bases spanning the gap.

In its sample, this clone was seen a few times. J is TRBJ1-4 and V is TRBV9; TRBD1 is a possible D gene (5 bases). The CDR3 consists of 15 residues. Trimming removed 4 bases at V and 8 bases at J, with 18 bases between. CDR1 and CDR2 (germline): SGDLS, YYNGEE. The DNA of the CDR3 is TGTGCCAGCAGCCGAACGGGGACCGAGTGGGAAAAACTGTTTTTT. Translating gives CASSRTGTEWEKLFF.

This chain joins TRBV5-4 and TRBJ1-1, with D possibly TRBD1 on 5 matching bases. The CDR3 loop spans 14 amino acids. From germline, CDR1 is SGHNT and CDR2 YYREEE (reference sequence). The V end lost 4 bases, the J end lost 5 bases, and 15 bases lay between the germline ends. Written as DNA, the CDR3 is TGTGCCAGCAGCCGAGCCGGGACCCTGACTGAAGCTTTCTTT. Amino acids: CASSRAGTLTEAFF.

This CDR3 is CASSYSLGGYYEQYF. CDR3 in DNA: TGTGCCAGCAGTTATAGCCTAGGCGGGTACTACGAGCAGTACTTC. This chain joins TRBV2 and TRBJ2-7; a weak D match, TRBD2 (5 bases). The germline gives CDR1 SNHLY, CDR2 FYNNEI. CDR3 length: 15 residues. Trimming took off 5 bases at V and 3 bases at J, with 17 bases between the two ends.

This chain uses TRBV19 with TRBJ2-3; 14 nucleotides align to TRBD2. The CDR3 is 16 amino acids. The V and J ends lost 6 bases and 3 bases, in that order; junction bases with no gene match: 5. Per germline, CDR1 LNHDA and CDR2 SQIVND (reference sequence). The CDR3 coding sequence is TGTGCCAGTAGCCGGGGACTAGCGGGAGTGACAGATACGCAGTATTTT. Translation gives CASSRGLAGVTDTQYF.

This sequence joins TRBV7-2 and TRBJ2-2, with a possible D match to TRBD1 (5 bases). Germline V CDR1 and CDR2: SGHTA, FQGNSA. The ends were cut back, 4 bases at V and 5 bases at J, with 14 bases in the middle. The CDR3 runs 15 residues. The CDR3 spells CASSSQGLRTGELFF. In DNA form, the CDR3 reads TGTGCCAGCAGCTCTCAGGGTCTAAGGACCGGGGAGCTGTTTTTT.

The gene calls are TRBV5-4 and TRBJ1-2; 9 bases match TRBD1. The V segment lost 3 bases and the J segment 8 bases; nucleotides outside the gene matches: 5. The CDR3 sequence is 13 residues long. Per germline, CDR1 SGHNT and CDR2 YYREEE (reference sequence). CDR3 in DNA: TGTGCCAGCAGCTCACAGGGGGCGCGGGGCTACACCTTC. Its translation: CASSSQGARGYTF. The full variable domain, completed using reference TRBV5-4 and TRBJ1-2, is ETGVTQSPTHLIKTRGQQVTLRCSSQSGHNTVSWYQQALGQGPQFIFQYYREEENGRGNFPPRFSGLQFPNYSSELNVNALELDDSALYLCASSSQGARGYTFGSGTRLTVV.

V gene TRBV5-1 combines with J gene TRBJ2-7, with D possibly matching TRBD2 (6 bases). The CDR3 is 15 residues long. Trimming shortened V by 3 bases and J by 0 bases, and 13 bases separated the two germline ends. CDR1 is SGHRS, CDR2 YFSETQ, per germline. The CDR3 bases are TGCGCCAGCAGCTCTGGGTCTAGCGACTCCTACGAGCAGTACTTC. It specifies CASSSGSSDSYEQYF.

The V and J genes are TRBV6-1 and TRBJ2-7; D may be TRBD1 or TRBD2 (5 bases each). The V gene lost 6 bases and the J gene lost 1 base, with 16 bases spanning the gap. The V gene's germline CDR1 is MNHNS and CDR2 SASEGT. The CDR3 consists of 15 residues. DNA of the CDR3: TGTGCCAGCAGAGACGAGGGGTTGGTATCCTACGAGCAGTACTTC. It codes for CASRDEGLVSYEQYF.

The chain couples TRBV27 to TRBJ2-6; D tentatively fits TRBD1 or TRBD2 (5 bases each). Trimming took 1 base from V and 1 from J, leaving 11 bases between them. The CDR3 consists of 17 residues. In germline, CDR1 is MNHEY, CDR2 SMNVEV (reference sequence). CDR3 amino acids: CASSLLWGRSGANVLTF. The CDR3 nucleotides are TGTGCCAGCAGTTTATTATGGGGGAGATCTGGGGCCAACGTCCTGACTTTC.

This sequence joins TRBV7-3 and TRBJ2-1; 9 bases are shared with TRBD1. The CDR3 consists of 14 residues. Looked up from germline, CDR1 is SGHTA and CDR2 is FQGTGA. The trim removed 6 bases at V and 1 base at J, leaving 1 base unmatched. The CDR3 DNA reads TGTGCCAGCAGGGACAGGGGTTCCTACAATGAGCAGTTCTTC. Translation: CASRDRGSYNEQFF.

The chain carries TRBV6-1 and TRBJ1-4; TRBD1 matches 8 bases. The CDR3 has 13 amino acids. CDR1 and CDR2 from the germline V gene are MNHNS and SASEGT. J was trimmed by 8 bases and V by 8 bases; bases with no gene match: 7. In DNA, the CDR3 is TGTGCCAGCCAGGACAGGGAAGTGGAAAAACTGTTTTTT. Its translation: CASQDREVEKLFF.

V usage is TRBV2 and J usage is TRBJ1-1, with 7 positions matching TRBD1. V lost 6 bases, J lost 0 bases, and 4 bases stayed unmatched. The CDR3 spans 14 residues. Germline assignment: CDR1 SNHLY and CDR2 FYNNEI. The CDR3 protein is CASRWDSVNTEAFF. CDR3 nucleotide sequence: TGTGCCAGCAGATGGGACAGCGTGAACACTGAAGCTTTCTTT. Variable domain in full (rest from reference TRBV2 and TRBJ1-1): EPEVTQTPSHQVTQMGQEVILRCVPISNHLYFYWYRQILGQKVEFLVSFYNNEISEKSEIFDDQFSVERPDGSNFTLKIRSTKLEDSAMYFCASRWDSVNTEAFFGQGTRLTVV.

This clone showed up just once. The identical CDR3 is also encoded by other nucleotide sequences in the sample. This rearrangement joins TRBV29-1 to TRBJ2-7, with TRBD2 identical over 7 bases. In germline, CDR1 is SQVTM, CDR2 ANQGSEA. J gave up 0 bases and V 3 bases, and 17 bases lay outside the gene matches. This CDR3 has 18 residues. CDR3 residues: CSVDAGHQAGLSSYEQYF. The CDR3, as DNA: TGCAGCGTTGACGCAGGGCACCAAGCGGGGCTTAGCTCCTACGAGCAGTACTTC.

This sequence joins TRBV12-2 and TRBJ1-5. TRBV12-2 is assigned pseudogene status. There are 14 residues in the CDR3. The CDR3 loop is CASRPGRLDQPQHF. The CDR3 coding sequence is TGTGCAAGTCGTCCCGGACGGCTGGACCAGCCCCAGCATTTT.

This sequence joins TRBV7-9 and TRBJ1-4; no definite D call. The CDR3 has 15 amino acids. CDR1 and CDR2 from the germline V gene are SEHNR and FQNEAQ (reference sequence). Trimming pared 4 bases from V and 0 bases from J, leaving 9 bases between. CDR3 sequence: CASSSTTTTNEKLFF. DNA of the CDR3: TGTGCCAGCAGCTCCACGACTACAACTAATGAAAAACTGTTTTTT.

The chain has TRBV5-4 and TRBJ2-3, with 12 bases aligning to TRBD2. CDR1 is SGHNT and CDR2 is YYREEE in the germline V gene (reference sequence). Losses at the gene ends were 4 bases for V and 1 base for J; bases not matched to a gene: 4. CDR3 size: 16 residues. In nucleotides, the CDR3 is TGTGCCAGCAGCGCCCGACTAGCGGGAGGCACAGATACGCAGTATTTT. Translated, it gives CASSARLAGGTDTQYF.

The chain joins TRBV19 to TRBJ2-5, with 8 bases that match TRBD2. V dropped 9 bases and J dropped 4; count of bases not matched to a gene: 7. Germline values: CDR1 LNHDA, CDR2 SQIVND (reference sequence). The CDR3 is 13 amino acids. The CDR3 DNA follows: TGTGCCAGCCGGGGGGGAGGATTAGAGACCCAGTACTTC. Translating gives CASRGGGLETQYF.

This chain links TRBV27 with TRBJ1-1; D gene uncertain. There are 14 residues in the CDR3. V was shortened by 5 bases and J by 0 bases, with 10 bases between the two germline ends. CDR1 is MNHEY, CDR2 SMNVEV, per germline (reference sequence). The CDR3 DNA sequence: TGTGCCAGCAGTCCAGACGAGGTGAACACTGAAGCTTTCTTT. Amino acid sequence: CASSPDEVNTEAFF.

CDR3 bases: TGCGCCAGCAGCTTGTCCGGCGTGGGTGCAGATACGCAGTATTTT. This encodes CASSLSGVGADTQYF. The chain uses TRBV5-1 and TRBJ2-3; the D is unclear. The CDR3 loop spans 15 amino acids. Germline loops: CDR1 SGHRS, CDR2 YFSETQ. Trimming removed 1 base at V and 4 bases at J, with 13 bases between.

V gene TRBV10-3 combines with J gene TRBJ2-3; a weak D match, TRBD2 (6 bases). Trimming took 11 bases from V and 6 from J, leaving 15 bases between them. CDR1 is ENHRY and CDR2 is SYGVKD in the germline V gene. This CDR3 spans 12 amino acids. The CDR3 here is CAAGGRADTQYF. DNA of the CDR3: TGTGCCGCTGGAGGGAGAGCGGATACGCAGTATTTT.